This passage covers 8 T cell receptor beta chains from one sample sequenced in a study of cytomegalovirus exposure and HLA in healthy donors. The assay was immunoSEQ multiplex PCR, and TCRdb's table has in-frame clones only and misses some. The sample carries about 130,000 clones, roughly nine tenths recorded once. Source material: PBMCs. The receptor source for this set is a woman aged 18 to 35 in good health and CMV-seronegative.

The rearrangement uses TRBV18 and TRBJ1-2, with 7 bases that match TRBD1. The CDR3 has 13 residues. V lost 4 bases, J lost 4 bases, and 3 bases stayed unmatched. Germline-derived CDR1 and CDR2 are KGHSH and LQKENI. The DNA for the CDR3 is TGTGCCAGCTCACTGACAGGGAGCTATGGCTACACCTTC. This codes for CASSLTGSYGYTF.

This clone was counted between two and nine times. This sequence joins TRBV6-5 and TRBJ1-2, with a possible D match to TRBD1 (6 bases). The CDR3 is 13 amino acids. CDR1 and CDR2 from the germline V gene are MNHEY and SVGAGI. V lost 6 bases, J lost 8 bases, and 16 bases lay in between. CDR3 sequence reads: CASSPHRQGGYTF. The CDR3 DNA follows: TGTGCCAGCAGCCCCCACAGGCAGGGGGGCTACACCTTC.

The chain combines TRBV11-3 with TRBJ2-1; TRBD2 agrees at 7 bases. This CDR3 is built from 18 residues. V shed 5 bases, J shed 2 bases, and the junction held 15 bases outside the gene matches. The germline V gene encodes CDR1 SGHNT and CDR2 YENEEA. This chain's CDR3 is CASSQEAGGSVTYNEQFF. The CDR3 nucleotides read TGTGCCAGCAGCCAAGAAGCGGGCGGGAGTGTCACCTACAATGAGCAGTTCTTC.

This rearrangement joins TRBV6-5 to TRBJ2-5; D remains unclear. Deletions cut 2 bases from V and 5 bases from J, with 12 bases between. Germline CDR1 and CDR2: MNHEY and SVGAGI. The CDR3 is made up of 14 amino acids. DNA of the CDR3: TGTGCCAGCAGTTACGTGTTCTCCGGGGAGACCCAGTACTTC. Translation: CASSYVFSGETQYF.

V is TRBV27 and J is TRBJ1-5; D not resolved. The CDR3 has 15 amino acids. The V and J ends lost 7 bases and 3 bases respectively, with 16 bases between them. Germline assignment: CDR1 MNHEY and CDR2 SMNVEV (reference sequence). CDR3: CASMPAPSVNQPQHF. As DNA, the CDR3 is TGTGCCAGCATGCCGGCCCCCAGCGTCAATCAGCCCCAGCATTTT.

V usage is TRBV5-8 and J usage is TRBJ1-3, with a tentative D call TRBD1 (6 bases). V lost 4 bases, J lost 0 bases, and 11 bases lay in between. CDR3 length: 15 amino acids. Germline CDR1 reads SGHTS; CDR2 reads YDEGEE. The CDR3: CASSLTGGSGNTIYF. The CDR3 DNA follows: TGTGCCAGCAGCCTGACAGGAGGCTCTGGAAACACCATATATTTT.

The chain has TRBV15 and TRBJ2-1, with D possibly TRBD1 on 5 matching bases. The ends were cut back, 1 base at V and 3 bases at J, with 7 bases in the middle. CDR3 size: 14 residues. Per germline, CDR1 LNHNV and CDR2 YYDKDF (reference sequence). CDR3 coding DNA: TGTGCCACCAGCAGAGCCAGGGACTACAATGAGCAGTTCTTC. Amino acid sequence: CATSRARDYNEQFF.

V is TRBV21-1 and J is TRBJ2-2; the DNA was not compared with TRBD2, the D call given in the table. TRBV21-1 is a recognized pseudogene. The CDR3 totals 19 residues. As DNA, the CDR3 is TGTGCCAGCGACCGGTGGGATATAGCGGAGGACGCGAACACCGGGGAGCTGTTTTTT. This translates into CASDRWDIAEDANTGELFF.